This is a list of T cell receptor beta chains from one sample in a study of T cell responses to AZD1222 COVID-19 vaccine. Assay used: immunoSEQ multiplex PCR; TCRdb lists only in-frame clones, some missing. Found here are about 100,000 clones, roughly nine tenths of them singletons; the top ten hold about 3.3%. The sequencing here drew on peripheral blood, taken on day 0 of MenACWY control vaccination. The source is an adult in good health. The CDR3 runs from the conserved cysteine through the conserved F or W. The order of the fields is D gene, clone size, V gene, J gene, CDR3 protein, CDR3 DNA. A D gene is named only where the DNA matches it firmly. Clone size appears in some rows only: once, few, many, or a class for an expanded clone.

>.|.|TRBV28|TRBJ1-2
CASSSSGQGRYYGYTF
TGTGCCAGCAGTTCCTCGGGGCAGGGAAGATACTATGGCTACACCTTC
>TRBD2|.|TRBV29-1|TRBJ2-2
CGVDGTTNTGELFF
TGCGGTGTTGACGGGACTACTAACACCGGGGAGCTGTTTTTT
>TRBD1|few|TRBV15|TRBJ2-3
CATSTQLQGNGITDTQYF
TGTGCCACCAGCACCCAATTACAGGGGAATGGGATCACAGATACGCAGTATTTT
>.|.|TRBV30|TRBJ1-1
CAWSVPADRMNTEAFF
TGTGCCTGGAGTGTACCTGCCGACAGGATGAACACTGAAGCTTTCTTT
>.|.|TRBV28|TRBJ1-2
CASRAPGYYGYTF
TGTGCCAGCAGGGCCCCGGGGTATTATGGCTACACCTTC
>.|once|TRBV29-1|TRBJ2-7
CSAGTNRHEQYF
TGCAGCGCTGGGACCAATAGGCACGAGCAGTACTTC
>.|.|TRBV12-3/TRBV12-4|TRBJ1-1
CASSFSENTEAFF
TGTGCCAGCAGTTTTTCAGAGAACACTGAAGCTTTCTTT
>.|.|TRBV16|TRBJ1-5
CASSQSPRSNQPQHF
TGTGCCAGCAGCCAATCTCCCAGGAGCAATCAGCCCCAGCATTTT
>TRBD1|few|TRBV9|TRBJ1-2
CASSVATGTGLGGSYGYTF
TGTGCCAGCAGCGTAGCTACAGGGACAGGGTTGGGGGGTTCCTATGGCTACACCTTC
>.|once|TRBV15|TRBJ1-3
CATSREMFSGNTIYF
TGTGCCACCAGCAGAGAGATGTTCTCTGGAAACACCATATATTTT
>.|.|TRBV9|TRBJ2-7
CASSVGDTAYEQYF
TGTGCCAGCAGCGTCGGAGACACTGCCTACGAGCAGTACTTC
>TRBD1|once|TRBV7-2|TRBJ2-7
CASSDRGFSYEQYF
TGTGCCAGCAGCGACAGGGGGTTCTCCTACGAGCAGTACTTC
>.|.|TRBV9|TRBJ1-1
CASSHDLGTGDTEAFF
TGTGCCAGCAGCCACGACCTAGGGACTGGGGACACTGAAGCTTTCTTT
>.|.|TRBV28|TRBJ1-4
CASSLPATNEKLFF
TGTGCCAGCAGTTTACCCGCAACTAATGAAAAACTGTTTTTT
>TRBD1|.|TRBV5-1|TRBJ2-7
CASSLAVQGSDEQYF
TGCGCCAGCAGCTTGGCGGTACAGGGGAGTGACGAGCAGTACTTC
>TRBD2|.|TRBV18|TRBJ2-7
CASSSGGISYEQYF
TGTGCCAGCTCATCGGGGGGGATCTCCTACGAGCAGTACTTC
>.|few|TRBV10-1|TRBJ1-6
CASSDRENSPLHF
TGCGCCAGCAGCGATAGGGAGAATTCACCCCTCCACTTT
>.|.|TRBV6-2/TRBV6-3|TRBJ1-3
CASSQASSGNTIYF
TGTGCCAGCAGTCAGGCGTCTTCGGGAAACACCATATATTTT
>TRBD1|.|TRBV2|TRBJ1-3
CASRKGTGSGNTIYF
TGTGCCAGCAGGAAGGGGACAGGGAGTGGAAACACCATATATTTT
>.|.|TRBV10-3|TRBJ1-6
CAISESEGGRYSPLHF
TGTGCCATCAGTGAGTCGGAGGGTGGGAGATATTCACCCCTCCACTTT
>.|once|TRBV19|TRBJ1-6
CASAGPYNSPLHF
TGTGCCAGTGCCGGACCGTATAATTCACCCCTCCACTTT
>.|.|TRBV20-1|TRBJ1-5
CSASEFPYSNQPQHF
TGCAGTGCTAGTGAATTCCCTTATAGCAATCAGCCCCAGCATTTT
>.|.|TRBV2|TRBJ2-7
CASSSVYEQYF
TGTGCCAGCAGTTCTGTCTACGAGCAGTACTTC
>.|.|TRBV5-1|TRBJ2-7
CASSFGQGPSYEQYF
TGCGCCAGCAGCTTCGGTCAGGGGCCATCCTACGAGCAGTACTTC
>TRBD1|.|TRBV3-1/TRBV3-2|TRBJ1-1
CASSQVWVGQGAGTEAFF
TGTGCCAGCAGCCAAGTATGGGTCGGACAGGGGGCAGGGACTGAAGCTTTCTTT
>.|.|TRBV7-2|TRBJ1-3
CASSLDYSGNTIYF
TGTGCCAGCAGCTTAGATTACTCTGGAAACACCATATATTTT
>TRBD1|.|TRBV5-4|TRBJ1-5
CASSLDRASQPQHF
TGTGCCAGCAGCTTAGACAGGGCTTCTCAGCCCCAGCATTTT
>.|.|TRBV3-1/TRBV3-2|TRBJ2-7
CASSQGQGKDYEQYF
TGTGCCAGCAGCCAGGGCCAGGGGAAGGACTACGAGCAGTACTTC
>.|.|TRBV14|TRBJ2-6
CASSHPPVLSSGANVLTF
TGTGCCAGCAGCCATCCGCCAGTACTAAGCTCTGGGGCCAACGTCCTGACTTTC
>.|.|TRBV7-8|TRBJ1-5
CASSPYSNQPQHF
TGTGCCAGCAGCCCCTATAGCAATCAGCCCCAGCATTTT
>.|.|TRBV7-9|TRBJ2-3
CASRIEGNTDTQYF
TGTGCCAGCAGAATAGAGGGGAATACAGATACGCAGTATTTT